This T cell receptor (beta chain) was captured by sequencing in a study of T cell repertoires in cytomegalovirus infection. Via MiXCR, TCRdb re-called the reads, giving one row per CDR3 protein. Here the sample spans hundreds of thousands of distinct CDR3 sequences, over 9% being singletons. About this clonotype: As yet, its antigen is unknown. A much larger clonotype is one base distant, so this may be a read error.

Notes on the study in general: CMV-specific TCR beta clonotypes restricted by HLA-C dominated the ex vivo response.

The source of this sequence is a human donor in good health (CMV status not recorded). Some clones in this sample may be carry-over from other donors' samples. Sequenced: PBMCs.

The CDR3 coding sequence is TGTGCCAGCAGCCCAGTCAGCGGGAGGACCGCCTACGGGCAGTACTTC. It is translated as CASSPVSGRTAYGQYF. The J gene is TRBJ2-7, the V gene TRBV3-1; the match to TRBD2 covers 9 bases. CDR3 size: 16 residues. CDR1 LGHDT and CDR2 YNNKEL come from the germline V gene (reference sequence).